One and the same sample provided the 24 T cell receptor beta chains below, sequenced in a study of blood T cell repertoires in COVID-19. The protocol was immunoSEQ multiplex PCR, while the TCRdb copy is restricted to in-frame clones and leaves out a portion. Among 200,000 to 250,000 clones listed, 65% to 85% were seen once. Sequencing was performed on peripheral blood. These receptors originate from a woman between 25 and 40 years old with COVID-19, enrolled during active disease.

In this sample, this clone turned up once. The V gene is TRBV6-2 or TRBV6-3, the J gene TRBJ2-2, with TRBD1 as a possible D gene (7 bases). Germline CDR1 and CDR2: MNHEY and SVGEGT. Trimming left V 4 bases short and J 5 bases short, with 14 bases between. The CDR3 runs to 15 residues. Here the CDR3 reads CASSSIQGRTGELFF. CDR3 coding DNA: TGTGCCAGCAGTTCTATACAGGGGAGGACCGGGGAGCTGTTTTTT.

This chain uses TRBV7-3 with TRBJ2-1, with 8 bases that match TRBD2. Germline V lookup: CDR1 SGHTA, CDR2 FQGTGA. V was clipped by 5 bases and J by 4 bases; unmatched bases: 7. The CDR3 contains 15 residues. The CDR3 loop reads CASSPGTRAYNEQFF. The DNA of the CDR3 is TGTGCCAGCAGCCCTGGGACTAGGGCTTACAATGAGCAGTTCTTC.

V gene TRBV19 combines with J gene TRBJ2-1; TRBD2 agrees at 9 bases. The J segment lost 9 bases and the V segment lost 2 bases, leaving 5 bases of the junction unmatched. Germline loops: CDR1 LNHDA, CDR2 SQIVND (reference sequence). The CDR3 covers 14 residues. The CDR3 DNA reads as TGTGCCAGTAGTATACGCGGGAGGGCGGGTGAGCAGTTCTTC. It codes for CASSIRGRAGEQFF.

This clone has just a few counts. The chain has TRBV30 and TRBJ1-1; weak D call: TRBD1 (6 bases). In germline, CDR1 is GTSNPN, CDR2 SVGIG (reference sequence). The germline V and J ends were trimmed by 0 bases and 0 bases, with 11 bases remaining between them. There are 15 residues in the CDR3. The CDR3 spells CAWSVRGAVNTEAFF. The CDR3 DNA reads TGTGCCTGGAGTGTACGGGGGGCGGTGAACACTGAAGCTTTCTTT.

This clone was seen just once. The gene calls are TRBV2 and TRBJ2-1; 10 bases map to TRBD1. The CDR3 contains 14 residues. Germline V gene lookup returns CDR1 SNHLY and CDR2 FYNNEI. After removal of 6 bases from V and 6 bases from J, the junction contained 5 bases not matched to a gene. CDR3 bases: TGTGCCAGCAGCCCGGGACAGGGGAGCAATGAGCAGTTCTTC. It translates to CASSPGQGSNEQFF.

Regarding this clone: The identical CDR3 is also encoded by other nucleotide sequences in the sample. The chain couples TRBV6-5 to TRBJ2-7; 9 positions agree with TRBD2. Trimming removed 6 bases from V and 0 bases from J; junction bases left unmatched: 6. The CDR3 is 15 residues long. The germline gives CDR1 MNHEY, CDR2 SVGAGI. As DNA, the CDR3 is TGTGCCAGCAGGAAGCAGACTAGCGGCTCCTACGAGCAGTACTTC. Encoded protein: CASRKQTSGSYEQYF.

This clone came up once. The chain has TRBV9 and TRBJ2-2; 12 bases fit TRBD2. The length of the CDR3 is 16 residues. V lost 4 bases, J lost 8 bases, and 9 bases stayed unmatched. The germline V gene encodes CDR1 SGDLS and CDR2 YYNGEE. The CDR3: CASSNWGTSGLGELFF. The CDR3 bases are TGTGCCAGCAGCAACTGGGGGACTAGCGGGTTAGGGGAGCTGTTTTTT.

The chain carries TRBV10-3 and TRBJ2-3, with a weak D call TRBD2 (6 bases). Trimming left V 0 bases short and J 2 bases short, with 18 bases between. The CDR3 totals 18 residues. Germline V gene sequence: CDR1 ENHRY, CDR2 SYGVKD. As DNA, the CDR3 is TGTGCCATCAGTGAGTCGAGGGGTGTAGCGGACAACACAGATACGCAGTATTTT. It codes for CAISESRGVADNTDTQYF.

The rearrangement uses TRBV5-1 and TRBJ1-2; 9 nucleotides agree with TRBD1. The CDR3 is 14 residues long. Trimming took 0 bases from V and 7 from J; bases not matched to a gene: 4. From germline, CDR1 is SGHRS and CDR2 YFSETQ. The CDR3 coding sequence is TGCGCCAGCAGCTTGGATTCGACAGGGGGTGGCTACACCTTC. This sequence encodes CASSLDSTGGGYTF.

Regarding this clone: Other DNA sequences in the sample encode the same CDR3. The chain recombines TRBV7-2 with TRBJ1-1; D remains unclear. Trimming took off 5 bases at V and 1 base at J, with 8 bases between the two ends. The CDR3 spans 13 residues. Germline CDR1 SGHTA, CDR2 FQGNSA. The CDR3 protein is CASSGQPNTEAFF. In DNA, the CDR3 is TGTGCCAGCAGCGGCCAACCGAACACTGAAGCTTTCTTT.

This clone showed up just once. The CDR3 here is CATSRVSGGAYNEQFF. The CDR3 DNA reads TGTGCCACCAGCAGAGTGAGCGGGGGGGCCTACAATGAGCAGTTCTTC. This chain uses TRBV15 with TRBJ2-1, with 10 bases aligning to TRBD2. This CDR3 spans 16 amino acids. J gave up 2 bases and V 1 base, and 2 bases lay outside the gene matches. Germline V CDR1 and CDR2: LNHNV, YYDKDF (reference sequence).

The chain employs TRBV9 and TRBJ2-7, with D maybe TRBD1 (5 bases). CDR1 is SGDLS, CDR2 YYNGEE, per germline. CDR3 length: 14 residues. Trimming took 4 bases from V and 3 from J, leaving 14 bases between them. As DNA, the CDR3 is TGTGCCAGCAGCCCTAAGGACATCTTCTACGAGCAGTACTTC. Translation: CASSPKDIFYEQYF.

To note about this clone: Other DNA sequences in the same sample also yield this CDR3. The V gene is TRBV27, the J gene TRBJ1-1; 10 bases are shared with TRBD1. Trimming removed 5 bases from V and 5 bases from J; junction bases left unmatched: 2. CDR3 length: 13 residues. CDR1 and CDR2 from the germline V gene are MNHEY and SMNVEV (reference sequence). CDR3 protein: CASSLDRGTEAFF. Written as DNA, the CDR3 is TGTGCCAGCAGTCTGGACAGGGGGACTGAAGCTTTCTTT.

The V and J genes are TRBV18 and TRBJ2-7, with D possibly matching TRBD1 (5 bases). Germline assignment: CDR1 KGHSH and CDR2 LQKENI. The CDR3 contains 14 residues. The ends were cut back, 3 bases at V and 5 bases at J, with 14 bases in the middle. CDR3 in DNA: TGTGCCAGCTCACCGCAGGGTAATTCGCACGAGCAGTACTTC. Its translation: CASSPQGNSHEQYF.

This chain uses TRBV7-8 with TRBJ2-3; 9 nucleotides match TRBD1. This CDR3 has 15 amino acids. The V and J ends lost 10 bases and 2 bases, in that order; junction bases with no gene match: 10. The germline gives CDR1 SGHVS, CDR2 FQNEAQ. The CDR3 is CATRVGQGFTDTQYF. In DNA form, the CDR3 reads TGTGCCACGAGGGTGGGACAGGGTTTCACAGATACGCAGTATTTT.

This chain links TRBV19 with TRBJ1-5; 7 positions agree with TRBD1. The CDR3 is 15 amino acids. Per germline, CDR1 LNHDA and CDR2 SQIVND (reference sequence). J was trimmed by 5 bases and V by 5 bases; bases with no gene match: 9. CDR3 in amino acids: CASSLPRDSDQPQHF. As DNA, the CDR3 is TGTGCCAGTAGTTTACCTCGGGACAGCGATCAGCCCCAGCATTTT.

The chain couples TRBV2 to TRBJ2-7; 7 nucleotides agree with TRBD1. CDR1 SNHLY and CDR2 FYNNEI come from the germline V gene. V was pared by 7 bases and J by 0 bases, with 6 bases of the junction left unmatched. The CDR3 is made up of 14 amino acids. The CDR3 is CASKSTGSSYEQYF. The CDR3 DNA is TGTGCCAGCAAATCGACAGGGAGCTCCTACGAGCAGTACTTC.

The rearrangement links TRBV29-1 to TRBJ2-4; 9 bases are shared with TRBD1. The trim removed 4 bases at V and 1 base at J, leaving 8 bases unmatched. The germline V gene has CDR1 SQVTM and CDR2 ANQGSEA. This CDR3 has 16 amino acids. CDR3: CSVAARGTGAKNIQYF. CDR3 bases: TGCAGCGTTGCCGCCCGGGGGACAGGGGCCAAAAACATTCAGTACTTC.

The chain couples TRBV4-3 to TRBJ2-3; 7 bases map to TRBD2. Losses at the gene ends were 2 bases for V and 3 bases for J; bases not matched to a gene: 14. Germline V gene sequence: CDR1 LGHNA, CDR2 YSLEER. The CDR3 sequence is 18 residues long. CDR3: CASSQKEGGGVRTDTQYF. In DNA, the CDR3 is TGCGCCAGCAGCCAAAAAGAAGGCGGGGGAGTAAGAACAGATACGCAGTATTTT.

The rearrangement joins TRBV2 to TRBJ1-6; TRBD1 might be the D (5 bases). This CDR3 is 14 amino acids long. Germline loops: CDR1 SNHLY, CDR2 FYNNEI. V was pared by 5 bases and J by 7 bases, with 12 bases between. The CDR3 protein is CASSPGFSNSPLHF. CDR3 coding DNA: TGTGCCAGCAGTCCAGGGTTTTCGAATTCACCCCTCCACTTT. Looking up the rest from reference TRBV2 and TRBJ1-6 gives the full variable domain: EPEVTQTPSHQVTQMGQEVILRCVPISNHLYFYWYRQILGQKVEFLVSFYNNEISEKSEIFDDQFSVERPDGSNFTLKIRSTKLEDSAMYFCASSPGFSNSPLHFGNGTRLTVT.

This rearrangement joins TRBV19 to TRBJ2-1, with 10 nucleotides matching TRBD2. This CDR3 comprises 16 residues. CDR1 is LNHDA, CDR2 SQIVND, per germline (reference sequence). The trim removed 5 bases at V and 7 bases at J, leaving 11 bases unmatched. CDR3 protein: CASSVPSSGSLNEQFF. CDR3 bases: TGTGCCAGTAGTGTACCCTCTAGCGGGAGTCTAAATGAGCAGTTCTTC.

The chain links TRBV9 to TRBJ2-5, with TRBD2 matching over 7 bases. The CDR3 has 13 amino acids. Germline assignment: CDR1 SGDLS and CDR2 YYNGEE. V shed 1 base, J shed 5 bases, and the junction held 2 bases outside the gene matches. The CDR3 loop is CASSVRAGETQYF. CDR3 DNA sequence: TGTGCCAGCAGCGTACGAGCGGGGGAGACCCAGTACTTC.

This chain connects TRBV4-1 to TRBJ2-7; 9 nucleotides agree with TRBD1. CDR3 length equals 16 residues. Trimming at V came to 4 bases and at J to 5 bases, leaving 12 bases not matched to a gene. Looked up from germline, CDR1 is MGHRA and CDR2 is YSYEKL. CDR3 sequence: CASSPGAGQGKDEQYF. Here the CDR3 DNA reads TGCGCCAGCAGCCCCGGAGCCGGACAGGGGAAAGACGAGCAGTACTTC.

This clone was recorded once. This chain joins TRBV7-2 and TRBJ2-2; D remains unclear. Germline V CDR1 and CDR2: SGHTA, FQGNSA. The CDR3 extends over 17 amino acids. The V gene lost 0 bases and the J gene lost 1 base, with 12 bases spanning the gap. The CDR3 loop reads CASSLASRPKNTGELFF. In DNA, the CDR3 is TGTGCCAGCAGCTTAGCTTCTAGGCCGAAGAACACCGGGGAGCTGTTTTTT.